This entry lists 10 T cell receptor beta chains sequenced from one sample in a study of vaccination and CD4 T cells after COVID-19. Oncomine TCR Beta short-read sequencing was applied to DNA from cultured CD4+ T cells. TCRdb fed the PCR reads into MiXCR, producing one record per CDR3 protein. Among under 25,000 distinct CDR3 sequences listed, around 23% were seen once. These receptors have no known antigen. Treatment defined: roughly 11-day PBMC culture with coronavirus spike peptide pools or control peptides (ViraFEST assay). The sample was cultured CD4+ T cells from blood. The receptors come from a human donor with COVID-19.

The CDR3, as DNA: TGTGCCAGCAGGTCCGACGGAGGATATGGATGGGAGCAGTACTTC. It translates to CASRSDGGYGWEQYF. The chain uses TRBV6-1 and TRBJ2-7; a weak D match, TRBD2 (5 bases). V lost 6 bases and J lost 7, with 22 bases in between. CDR1 is MNHNS and CDR2 is SASEGT in the germline V gene. This CDR3 comprises 15 residues.

This clonotype was seen just once. The chain uses TRBV7-9 and TRBJ2-1; 12 nucleotides line up with TRBD1. Germline CDR1 reads SEHNR; CDR2 reads FQNEAQ (reference sequence). This CDR3 has 15 residues. V dropped 5 bases and J dropped 5; count of bases not matched to a gene: 4. DNA for the CDR3: TGTGCCAGCAGCACGGGACAGGGGGCCGACAATGAGCAGTTCTTC. This codes for CASSTGQGADNEQFF.

The chain joins TRBV5-4 to TRBJ1-5, with D possibly being TRBD1 (6 bases). This CDR3 has 13 amino acids. V lost 3 bases and J 6 bases, leaving 10 bases between the germline ends. Germline CDR1 SGHNT, CDR2 YYREEE (reference sequence). This chain's CDR3 is CASSSGVGQPQHF. Here the CDR3 DNA reads TGTGCCAGCAGCTCAGGGGTGGGTCAGCCCCAGCATTTT.

In its sample, this clonotype was seen a few times. The chain recombines TRBV12-3 or TRBV12-4 with TRBJ1-2; no reliable D call. With 3 bases removed from V and 7 bases from J, the gap between germline ends came to 18 bases. CDR3 length: 15 amino acids. CDR3 protein: CASSFIRGDISGYTF. CDR3 nucleotide sequence: TGTGCCAGCAGTTTTATTCGCGGTGATATTTCTGGCTACACCTTC.

By its share, this clonotype is medium-sized. The rearrangement joins TRBV27 to TRBJ1-5; TRBD1 aligns across 11 bases. This CDR3 has 15 amino acids. Germline CDR1 and CDR2: MNHEY and SMNVEV (reference sequence). Unmatched junction bases numbered 7, after V lost 6 bases and J lost 6 bases. The CDR3 bases are TGTGCCAGCAGCGCCGGGACAGGGGGGACTCAGCCCCAGCATTTT. Protein: CASSAGTGGTQPQHF.

This clonotype was observed a few times. Written as DNA, the CDR3 is TGTGCCATCAGAAGACTAGCGGGGACAGATACGCAGTATTTT. Its translation: CAIRRLAGTDTQYF. The chain links TRBV10-3 to TRBJ2-3, with 11 bases matching TRBD2. J gave up 3 bases and V 6 bases, and 2 bases lay outside the gene matches. Per the germline V gene, CDR1 is ENHRY and CDR2 is SYGVKD. The CDR3 totals 14 residues.

This chain links TRBV6-1 with TRBJ1-4, with 7 bases matching TRBD1. The CDR3 contains 15 residues. The germline V gene has CDR1 MNHNS and CDR2 SASEGT. The junction had 6 bases not matched to a gene; V was cut back by 3 bases and J by 5 bases. The CDR3 sequence: CASSESGTVNEKLFF. The CDR3 region has the DNA TGTGCCAGCAGTGAGTCCGGGACAGTGAATGAAAAACTGTTTTTT.

J is TRBJ2-6 and V is TRBV2, with D possibly being TRBD1 (5 bases). Germline V lookup: CDR1 SNHLY, CDR2 FYNNEI. The CDR3 extends over 14 amino acids. V lost 9 bases to trimming and J lost 0 bases, with 9 bases between them. The CDR3 loop reads CARDQGSGANVLTF. As DNA, the CDR3 is TGTGCCAGAGATCAGGGCTCTGGGGCCAACGTCCTGACTTTC.

This clonotype has only a few counts. The chain joins TRBV7-6 to TRBJ2-7; no clear D. The CDR3 runs to 16 residues. Germline V CDR1 and CDR2: SGHVS, FNYEAQ. Trimming left V 0 bases short and J 2 bases short, with 14 bases between. CDR3 amino acids: CASSLASADFAYEQYF. As DNA, the CDR3 is TGTGCCAGCAGCTTAGCCTCGGCAGACTTCGCCTACGAGCAGTACTTC.

The chain carries TRBV5-5 and TRBJ2-2, with D perhaps TRBD2 (7 bases). CDR1 SGHKS and CDR2 YYEKEE come from the germline V gene (reference sequence). There are 16 residues in the CDR3. Between the trimmed V and J ends, which lost 2 bases and 6 bases, there was a span of 17 bases. The CDR3 loop reads CASSLFGGQAAGELFF. CDR3 nucleotide sequence: TGTGCCAGCAGCTTATTCGGGGGGCAGGCGGCCGGGGAGCTGTTTTTT.